The present T cell receptor beta chain was sequenced within a study of blood T cell repertoires in COVID-19. Trimming took off 4 bases at V and 2 bases at J, with 17 bases between the two ends. From germline, CDR1 is MNHEY and CDR2 SVGEGT. This CDR3 has 16 residues. Repertoires were generated with immunoSEQ multiplex PCR, while TCRdb's copy carries only in-frame clones and drops some. This sample yields more than 200,000 clones, of which about nine tenths are seen a single time; 1.9% belongs to the top ten. This clone is a singleton in its sample. This sequence was found in a woman aged 18-30 years who had recovered from COVID-19. The chain carries TRBV6-2 or TRBV6-3 and TRBJ1-1; possible D gene TRBD1, 6 bases. The source material was PBMCs or T cells enriched from blood (not recorded which). The chain's CDR3 is CASSSPGRGGNTEAFF. CDR3 coding DNA: TGTGCCAGCAGTTCCCCGGGGAGGGGGGGAAACACTGAAGCTTTCTTT.